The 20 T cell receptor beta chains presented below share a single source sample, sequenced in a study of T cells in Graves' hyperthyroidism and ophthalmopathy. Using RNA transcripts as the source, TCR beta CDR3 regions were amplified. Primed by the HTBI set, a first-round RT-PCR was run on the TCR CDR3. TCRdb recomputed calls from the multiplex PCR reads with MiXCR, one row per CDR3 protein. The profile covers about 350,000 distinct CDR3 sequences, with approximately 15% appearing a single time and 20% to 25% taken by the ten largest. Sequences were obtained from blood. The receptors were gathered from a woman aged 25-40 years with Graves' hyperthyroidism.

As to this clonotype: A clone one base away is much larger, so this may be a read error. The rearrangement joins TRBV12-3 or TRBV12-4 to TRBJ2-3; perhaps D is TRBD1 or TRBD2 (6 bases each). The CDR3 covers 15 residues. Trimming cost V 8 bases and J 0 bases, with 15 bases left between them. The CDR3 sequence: CASRGLVASTDTQYF. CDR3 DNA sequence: TGTGCCAGCCGGGGGCTAGTGGCAAGCACAGATACGCAGTATTTT.

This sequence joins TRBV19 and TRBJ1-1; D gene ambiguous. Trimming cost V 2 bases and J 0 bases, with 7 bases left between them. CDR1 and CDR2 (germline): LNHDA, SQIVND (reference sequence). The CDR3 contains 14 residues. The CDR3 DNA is TGTGCCAGTAGTATAACCGGACTGAACACTGAAGCTTTCTTT. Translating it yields CASSITGLNTEAFF.

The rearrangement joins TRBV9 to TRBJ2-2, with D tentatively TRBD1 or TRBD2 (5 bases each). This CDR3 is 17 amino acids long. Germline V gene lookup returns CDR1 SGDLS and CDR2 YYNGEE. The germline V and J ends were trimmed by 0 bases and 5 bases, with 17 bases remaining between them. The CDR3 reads CASSVGLGGLQTGELFF. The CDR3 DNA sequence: TGTGCCAGCAGCGTAGGCCTTGGGGGATTACAGACCGGGGAGCTGTTTTTT. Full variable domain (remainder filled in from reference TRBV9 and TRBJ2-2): DSGVTQTPKHLITATGQRVTLRCSPRSGDLSVYWYQQSLDQGLQFLIQYYNGEERAKGNILERFSAQQFPDLHSELNLSSLELGDSALYFCASSVGLGGLQTGELFFGEGSRLTVL.

The CDR3 bases are TGTGCCAGCAGCGTAGCCGACGGACACGCCGTGGGCGAGCAGTACTTC. It translates to CASSVADGHAVGEQYF. The chain recombines TRBV9 with TRBJ2-7, with a tentative D call TRBD1 (5 bases). The germline gives CDR1 SGDLS, CDR2 YYNGEE. The CDR3 sequence is 16 residues long. V was shortened by 0 bases and J by 6 bases, with 19 bases between the two germline ends.

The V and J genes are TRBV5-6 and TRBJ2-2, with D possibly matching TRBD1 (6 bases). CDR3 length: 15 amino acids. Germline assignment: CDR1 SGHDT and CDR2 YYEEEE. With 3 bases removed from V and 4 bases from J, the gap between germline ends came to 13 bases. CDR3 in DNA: TGTGCCAGCAGCTCACTAGACAGGTTCACCGGGGAGCTGTTTTTT. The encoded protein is CASSSLDRFTGELFF.

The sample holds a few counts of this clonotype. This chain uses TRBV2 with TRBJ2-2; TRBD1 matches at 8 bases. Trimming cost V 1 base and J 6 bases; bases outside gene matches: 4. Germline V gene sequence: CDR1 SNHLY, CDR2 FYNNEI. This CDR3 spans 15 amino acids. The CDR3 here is CASSEVGTGSGELFF. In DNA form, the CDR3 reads TGTGCCAGCAGTGAAGTTGGGACAGGTTCCGGGGAGCTGTTTTTT. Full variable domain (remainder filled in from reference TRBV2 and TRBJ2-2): EPEVTQTPSHQVTQMGQEVILRCVPISNHLYFYWYRQILGQKVEFLVSFYNNEISEKSEIFDDQFSVERPDGSNFTLKIRSTKLEDSAMYFCASSEVGTGSGELFFGEGSRLTVL.

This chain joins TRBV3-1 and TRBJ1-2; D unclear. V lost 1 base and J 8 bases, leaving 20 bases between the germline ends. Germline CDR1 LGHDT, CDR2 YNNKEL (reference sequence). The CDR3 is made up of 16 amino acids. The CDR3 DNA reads TGTGCCAGCAGCCAAGTAGTGACGACGAGGGTCCGAGGCTACACCTTC. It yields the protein CASSQVVTTRVRGYTF.

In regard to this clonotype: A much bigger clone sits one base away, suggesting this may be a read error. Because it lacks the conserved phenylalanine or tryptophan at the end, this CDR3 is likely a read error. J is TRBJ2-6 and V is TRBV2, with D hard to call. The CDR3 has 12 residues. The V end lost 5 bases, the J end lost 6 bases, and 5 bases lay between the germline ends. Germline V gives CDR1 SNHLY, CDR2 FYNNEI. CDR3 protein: CASSPSANVLTL. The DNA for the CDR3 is TGTGCCAGCAGTCCTTCGGCCAACGTCCTGACTCTC.

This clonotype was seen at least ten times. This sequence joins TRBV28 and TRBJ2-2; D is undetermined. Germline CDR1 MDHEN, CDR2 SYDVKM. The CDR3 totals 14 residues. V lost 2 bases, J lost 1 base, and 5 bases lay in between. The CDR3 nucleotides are TGTGCCAGCAGTTTAGTTCGGAACACCGGGGAGCTGTTTTTT. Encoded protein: CASSLVRNTGELFF.

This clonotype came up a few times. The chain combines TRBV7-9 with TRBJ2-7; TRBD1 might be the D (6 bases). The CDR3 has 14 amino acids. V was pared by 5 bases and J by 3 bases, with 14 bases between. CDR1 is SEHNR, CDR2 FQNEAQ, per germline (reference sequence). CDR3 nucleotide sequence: TGTGCCAGCAGCCCGTGGCAGGGGAGCTACGAGCAGTACTTC. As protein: CASSPWQGSYEQYF.

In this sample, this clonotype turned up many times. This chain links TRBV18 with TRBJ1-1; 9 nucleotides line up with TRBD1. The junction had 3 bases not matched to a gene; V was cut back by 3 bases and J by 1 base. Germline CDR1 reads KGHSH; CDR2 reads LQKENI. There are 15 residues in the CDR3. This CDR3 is CASSPGDRANTEAFF. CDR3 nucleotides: TGTGCCAGCTCACCTGGGGACAGGGCGAACACTGAAGCTTTCTTT.

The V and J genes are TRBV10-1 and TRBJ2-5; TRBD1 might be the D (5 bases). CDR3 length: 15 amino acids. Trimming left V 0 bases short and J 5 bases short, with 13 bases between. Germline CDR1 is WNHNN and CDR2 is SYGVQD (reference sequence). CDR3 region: CASSESGGKGETQYF. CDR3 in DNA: TGCGCCAGCAGTGAGTCGGGCGGAAAGGGGGAGACCCAGTACTTC.

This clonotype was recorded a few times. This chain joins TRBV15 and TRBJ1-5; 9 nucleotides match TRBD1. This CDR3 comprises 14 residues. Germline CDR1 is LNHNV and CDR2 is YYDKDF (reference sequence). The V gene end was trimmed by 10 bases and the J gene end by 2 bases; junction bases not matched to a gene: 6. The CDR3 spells CASATGGGNQPQHF. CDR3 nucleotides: TGTGCCAGTGCAACAGGGGGCGGCAATCAGCCCCAGCATTTT.

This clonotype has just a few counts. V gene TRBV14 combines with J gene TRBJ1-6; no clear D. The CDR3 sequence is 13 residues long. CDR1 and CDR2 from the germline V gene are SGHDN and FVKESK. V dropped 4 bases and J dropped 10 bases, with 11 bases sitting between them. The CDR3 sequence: CASSPRSTSPLHF. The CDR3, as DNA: TGTGCCAGCAGCCCCCGATCAACCTCACCCCTCCACTTT. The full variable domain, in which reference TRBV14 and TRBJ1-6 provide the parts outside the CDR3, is EAGVTQFPSHSVIEKGQTVTLRCDPISGHDNLYWYRRVMGKEIKFLLHFVKESKQDESGMPNNRFLAERTGGTYSTLKVQPAELEDSGVYFCASSPRSTSPLHFGNGTRLTVT.

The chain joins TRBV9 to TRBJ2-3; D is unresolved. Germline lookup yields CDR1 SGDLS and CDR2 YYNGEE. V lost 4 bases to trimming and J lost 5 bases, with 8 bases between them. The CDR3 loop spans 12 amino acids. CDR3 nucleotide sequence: TGTGCCAGCAGCAAAGAAGGAGATACGCAGTATTTT. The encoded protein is CASSKEGDTQYF.

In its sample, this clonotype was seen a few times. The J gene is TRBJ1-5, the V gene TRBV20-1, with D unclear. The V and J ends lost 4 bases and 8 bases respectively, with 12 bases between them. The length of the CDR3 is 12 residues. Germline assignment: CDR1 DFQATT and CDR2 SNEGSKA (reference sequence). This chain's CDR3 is CSAMAGLEPQHF. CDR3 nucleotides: TGCAGTGCTATGGCCGGGTTGGAGCCCCAGCATTTT.

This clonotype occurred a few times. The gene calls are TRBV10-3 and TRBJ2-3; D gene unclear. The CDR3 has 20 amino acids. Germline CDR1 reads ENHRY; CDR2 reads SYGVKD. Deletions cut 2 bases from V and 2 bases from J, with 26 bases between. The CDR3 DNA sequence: TGTGCCATCAGTGAGAGTACAGCCAGAATCGGGCGCGGCTACACAGATACGCAGTATTTT. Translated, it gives CAISESTARIGRGYTDTQYF.

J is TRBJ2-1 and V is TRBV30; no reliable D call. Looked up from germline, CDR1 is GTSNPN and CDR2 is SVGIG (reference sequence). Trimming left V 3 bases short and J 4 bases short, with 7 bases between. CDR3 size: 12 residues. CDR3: CAWRWQYNEQFF. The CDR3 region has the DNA TGTGCCTGGAGATGGCAGTACAATGAGCAGTTCTTC. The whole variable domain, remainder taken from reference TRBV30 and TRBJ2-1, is SQTIHQWPATLVQPVGSPLSLECTVEGTSNPNLYWYRQAAGRGLQLLFYSVGIGQISSEVPQNLSASRPQDRQFILSSKKLLLSDSGFYLCAWRWQYNEQFFGPGTRLTVL.

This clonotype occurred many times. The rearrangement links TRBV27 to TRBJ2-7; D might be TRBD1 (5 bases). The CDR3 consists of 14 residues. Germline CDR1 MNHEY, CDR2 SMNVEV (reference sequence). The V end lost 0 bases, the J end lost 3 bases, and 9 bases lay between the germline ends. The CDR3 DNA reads TGTGCCAGCAGTTTATCGAAGGGGAACTACGAGCAGTACTTC. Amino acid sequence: CASSLSKGNYEQYF.

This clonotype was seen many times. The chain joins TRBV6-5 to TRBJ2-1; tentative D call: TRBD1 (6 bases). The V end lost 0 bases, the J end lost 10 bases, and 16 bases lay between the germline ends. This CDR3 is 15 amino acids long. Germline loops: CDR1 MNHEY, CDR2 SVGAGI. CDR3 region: CASSYSSLPGTEQFF. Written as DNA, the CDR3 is TGTGCCAGCAGTTACTCTTCCCTCCCCGGGACAGAGCAGTTCTTC.